The 30 T cell receptor beta chains below were found in one sample sequenced in a study of regulatory dendritic cells for organ transplantation. Using immunoSEQ multiplex PCR, the repertoire was profiled, and TCRdb retains in-frame clones only, with some absent. This sample has 25,000 to 30,000 clones, with about three quarters found just once. The sample was memory CD4+ T cells from blood. Documented subset: CD45RO+ memory T cells. The receptors were gathered from a human donor in good health.

This clone is medium-sized (0.01 to 0.1%). The chain combines TRBV6-5 with TRBJ1-1; the match to TRBD1 covers 10 bases. The CDR3 extends over 13 amino acids. Looked up from germline, CDR1 is MNHEY and CDR2 is SVGAGI. V lost 6 bases and J lost 5; bases outside the gene matches: 3. This CDR3 is CASRRQGATEAFF. CDR3 DNA: TGTGCCAGCAGAAGACAGGGGGCAACTGAAGCTTTCTTT.

Only a few counts were recorded for this clone. V and J are TRBV9 and TRBJ2-1; the D is unclear. Germline loops: CDR1 SGDLS, CDR2 YYNGEE. V lost 0 bases and J lost 7, with 11 bases in between. The CDR3 extends over 14 amino acids. The CDR3 sequence is CASSVEAGRNEQFF. The CDR3 DNA reads as TGTGCCAGCAGCGTAGAGGCAGGTCGGAATGAGCAGTTCTTC.

The chain links TRBV2 to TRBJ2-3; 7 nucleotides align to TRBD2. CDR3 length equals 15 residues. From germline, CDR1 is SNHLY and CDR2 FYNNEI. Trimming removed 5 bases from V and 0 bases from J; junction bases left unmatched: 5. The CDR3 here is CASSWSGASTDTQYF. The CDR3 DNA sequence: TGTGCCAGCAGTTGGAGCGGGGCTAGCACAGATACGCAGTATTTT.

Of note for this clone: A read error is likely, as this CDR3 ends without the conserved phenylalanine or tryptophan. V is TRBV25-1 and J is TRBJ2-7, with D possibly matching TRBD1 (5 bases). The CDR3 length is 12 residues. Trimming pared 3 bases from V and 3 bases from J, leaving 6 bases between. Germline V gene sequence: CDR1 MGHDK, CDR2 SYGVNS. The CDR3 spells CASSDQGYEQYL. In DNA, the CDR3 is TGTGCCAGCAGTGACCAGGGCTACGAGCAGTACCTC.

This chain joins TRBV6-5 and TRBJ1-3; D may be TRBD1 (5 bases). This CDR3 has 16 residues. Germline V gene lookup returns CDR1 MNHEY and CDR2 SVGAGI. V lost 4 bases to trimming and J lost 0 bases, with 13 bases between them. The CDR3 nucleotides are TGTGCCAGCAGTTCGCACCGGGACTTCTCTGGAAACACCATATATTTT. Translating it yields CASSSHRDFSGNTIYF.

This chain connects TRBV11-2 to TRBJ2-3; no clear D. Germline values: CDR1 SGHAT, CDR2 FQNNGV. The germline V and J ends were trimmed by 0 bases and 2 bases, with 15 bases remaining between them. This CDR3 contains 17 residues. CDR3 bases: TGTGCCAGCAGCTTAGATCCCCCAGCAACCTCCACAGATACGCAGTATTTT. As protein: CASSLDPPATSTDTQYF.

CDR3 sequence reads: CASSFSDVNTEAFF. The CDR3 DNA reads as TGTGCCAGCAGCTTTTCTGACGTGAACACTGAAGCTTTCTTT. V usage is TRBV7-9 and J usage is TRBJ1-1; D unclear. The CDR3 sequence is 14 residues long. V lost 3 bases, J lost 0 bases, and 8 bases lay in between. Per the germline V gene, CDR1 is SEHNR and CDR2 is FQNEAQ (reference sequence).

V is TRBV9 and J is TRBJ2-3; 12 nucleotides agree with TRBD2. J was trimmed by 3 bases and V by 4 bases; bases with no gene match: 3. Germline V CDR1 and CDR2: SGDLS, YYNGEE. This CDR3 is 15 amino acids long. The CDR3 DNA is TGTGCCAGCAGCTCGACTAGCGGGAGTACAGATACGCAGTATTTT. As protein: CASSSTSGSTDTQYF. The complete variable domain, with remaining parts taken from reference TRBV9 and TRBJ2-3, reads DSGVTQTPKHLITATGQRVTLRCSPRSGDLSVYWYQQSLDQGLQFLIQYYNGEERAKGNILERFSAQQFPDLHSELNLSSLELGDSALYFCASSSTSGSTDTQYFGPGTRLTVL.

The count of this clone is one. V is TRBV19 and J is TRBJ1-4; no definite D call. The CDR3 extends over 13 amino acids. Trimming removed 5 bases from V and 8 bases from J, with 12 bases in between. The germline CDR1 and CDR2 sequences are LNHDA and SQIVND (reference sequence). CDR3 sequence reads: CASSSAMREKLFF. The CDR3 nucleotides are TGTGCCAGTAGTTCCGCTATGAGAGAAAAACTGTTTTTT.

The CDR3 sequence is CASSRNQPQHF. The CDR3 DNA sequence: TGTGCCAGCAGCCGAAATCAGCCCCAGCATTTT. The chain has TRBV6-6 and TRBJ1-5; D gene uncertain. V gave up 6 bases and J gave up 4 bases, with 4 bases separating them. This CDR3 comprises 11 residues. Germline CDR1 is MNHNY and CDR2 is SVGAGI (reference sequence).

This chain uses TRBV29-1 with TRBJ2-5, with 12 positions matching TRBD1. This CDR3 is built from 15 residues. V gave up 4 bases and J gave up 5 bases; unmatched junction bases: 8. Germline lookup yields CDR1 SQVTM and CDR2 ANQGSEA. The CDR3 spells CSVVGTGGFSETQYF. CDR3 DNA: TGCAGCGTTGTAGGGACAGGGGGCTTTTCGGAGACCCAGTACTTC. Looking up the rest from reference TRBV29-1 and TRBJ2-5 gives the full variable domain: SAVISQKPSRDICQRGTSLTIQCQVDSQVTMMFWYRQQPGQSLTLIATANQGSEATYESGFVIDKFPISRPNLTFSTLTVSNMSPEDSSIYLCSVVGTGGFSETQYFGPGTRLLVL.

This chain links TRBV19 with TRBJ2-7, with a tentative D call TRBD1 (5 bases). The V and J ends lost 4 bases and 2 bases respectively, with 12 bases between them. Germline CDR1 LNHDA, CDR2 SQIVND (reference sequence). The CDR3 spans 14 residues. CDR3 protein: CASSTDNPPYEQYF. The CDR3 DNA sequence: TGTGCCAGTAGTACGGACAATCCGCCCTACGAGCAGTACTTC.

The chain employs TRBV9 and TRBJ1-3; 11 nucleotides agree with TRBD1. Germline trimming cut 4 bases from V and 7 bases from J; bases unmatched to any gene: 7. CDR3 length: 15 amino acids. In germline, CDR1 is SGDLS, CDR2 YYNGEE. CDR3 residues: CASSPSGQGGNTIYF. CDR3 DNA sequence: TGTGCCAGCAGCCCGTCGGGACAGGGGGGGAACACCATATATTTT.

This chain connects TRBV5-1 to TRBJ1-2; D ambiguous. The V and J ends lost 0 bases and 6 bases respectively, with 18 bases between them. Germline V gene sequence: CDR1 SGHRS, CDR2 YFSETQ. The CDR3 is made up of 16 amino acids. In DNA form, the CDR3 reads TGCGCCAGCAGCTTGGCCTCGACACATTTAACGGATGGCTACACCTTC. Amino acid sequence: CASSLASTHLTDGYTF.

The chain couples TRBV18 to TRBJ2-3; TRBD1 agrees at 9 bases. Trimming cost V 0 bases and J 9 bases; bases outside gene matches: 7. The length of the CDR3 is 15 residues. Germline lookup yields CDR1 KGHSH and CDR2 LQKENI. The CDR3 loop reads CASSPPSGQGVTQYF. The CDR3 DNA is TGTGCCAGCTCACCACCGTCGGGACAGGGCGTAACGCAGTATTTT.

The sample holds a few counts of this clone. V is TRBV18 and J is TRBJ1-2; D uncertain. Germline CDR1 reads KGHSH; CDR2 reads LQKENI. The germline V and J ends were trimmed by 2 bases and 8 bases, with 15 bases remaining between them. This CDR3 is 14 amino acids long. The CDR3 DNA reads as TGTGCCAGCTCACCAGGAGAAGGAGAGTGGGGCTACACCTTC. Amino acids: CASSPGEGEWGYTF.

On this clone: The junction does not match germline at one end; this may be a read error. The rearrangement joins TRBV19 to TRBJ1-1; D call uncertain. CDR3 length: 13 amino acids. Per germline, CDR1 LNHDA and CDR2 SQIVND (reference sequence). CDR3 nucleotide sequence: TGTGCCAGTAGTATCCTTAGGAACGCTGAAGCTTTCTTT. Its protein product is CASSILRNAEAFF.

The V and J genes are TRBV2 and TRBJ1-2, with D unclear. V was trimmed by 6 bases and J by 1 base, leaving 9 bases between them. Germline V CDR1 and CDR2: SNHLY, FYNNEI. The CDR3 runs 13 residues. CDR3 loop: CASRGNSNYGYTF. CDR3 DNA sequence: TGTGCCAGCAGAGGGAACAGTAACTATGGCTACACCTTC.

V gene TRBV19 combines with J gene TRBJ2-3, with a tentative D call TRBD1 (5 bases). CDR1 LNHDA and CDR2 SQIVND come from the germline V gene (reference sequence). The V end was cut by 9 bases, the J end by 3 bases, with 13 bases between. The CDR3 has 13 amino acids. CDR3 protein: CASHGRVTDTQYF. The CDR3 bases are TGTGCCAGCCATGGCAGGGTGACAGATACGCAGTATTTT. The variable domain in full, with the rest retrieved from reference TRBV19 and TRBJ2-3, is DGGITQSPKYLFRKEGQNVTLSCEQNLNHDAMYWYRQDPGQGLRLIYYSQIVNDFQKGDIAEGYSVSREKKESFPLTVTSAQKNPTAFYLCASHGRVTDTQYFGPGTRLTVL.

CDR3 sequence (DNA): TGTGCCAGCAGGGGGCGGGATACTGAAGCTTTCTTT. Its translation: CASRGRDTEAFF. The chain couples TRBV7-9 to TRBJ1-1; D may be TRBD1 (5 bases). There are 12 residues in the CDR3. The V end lost 6 bases, the J end lost 5 bases, and 10 bases lay between the germline ends. Germline loops: CDR1 SEHNR, CDR2 FQNEAQ (reference sequence).

This chain links TRBV2 with TRBJ1-5, with a tentative D call TRBD1 (5 bases). The V gene's germline CDR1 is SNHLY and CDR2 FYNNEI. This CDR3 is 19 amino acids long. The ends were cut back, 7 bases at V and 4 bases at J, with 29 bases in the middle. CDR3 sequence (DNA): TGTGCCAGCAAAGTTTCTGGGATTCAGGGACTCAGTAGTAATCAGCCCCAGCATTTT. It yields the protein CASKVSGIQGLSSNQPQHF.

The gene calls are TRBV18 and TRBJ1-2, with D tentatively TRBD1 (5 bases). Germline V gene data show CDR1 as KGHSH and CDR2 as LQKENI. V shed 3 bases and J shed 3 bases, with 11 bases lying between them. The length of the CDR3 is 14 residues. This CDR3 reads CASSPTELDYGYTF. CDR3 DNA sequence: TGTGCCAGCTCACCGACAGAGTTGGACTATGGCTACACCTTC.

The chain joins TRBV7-2 to TRBJ1-2; possibly TRBD1 for D (5 bases). The CDR3 is 13 amino acids. V lost 1 base to trimming and J lost 8 bases, with 11 bases between them. Germline V gene lookup returns CDR1 SGHTA and CDR2 FQGNSA. CDR3 bases: TGTGCCAGCAGCTTAGAGGAGGGGCAGGGCTACACCTTC. Residues: CASSLEEGQGYTF.

The genes are TRBV27 and TRBJ2-5; a weak D match, TRBD1 (6 bases). From germline, CDR1 is MNHEY and CDR2 SMNVEV (reference sequence). Between the trimmed V and J ends, which lost 3 bases and 5 bases, there was a span of 10 bases. The CDR3 is 13 residues long. CDR3 protein: CASSLTQGETQYF. Written as DNA, the CDR3 is TGTGCCAGCAGTTTGACGCAGGGGGAGACCCAGTACTTC.

This sequence joins TRBV27 and TRBJ1-2, with D possibly being TRBD1 (5 bases). Trimming took 6 bases from V and 5 from J, leaving 22 bases between them. This CDR3 is 16 amino acids long. The germline V gene has CDR1 MNHEY and CDR2 SMNVEV (reference sequence). The CDR3 sequence: CASSLGRPGHAYGYTF. CDR3 nucleotide sequence: TGTGCCAGCAGCCTCGGTAGGCCGGGGCACGCGTATGGCTACACCTTC.

The rearrangement uses TRBV7-2 and TRBJ1-2; no definite D call. Trimming stripped 0 bases from V and 4 bases from J, with 15 bases between. CDR3 size: 16 residues. Per germline, CDR1 SGHTA and CDR2 FQGNSA. CDR3 region: CASSLAGSGPFYGYTF. CDR3 DNA sequence: TGTGCCAGCAGCTTAGCCGGGTCAGGACCCTTCTATGGCTACACCTTC.

This chain connects TRBV19 to TRBJ1-3, with D maybe TRBD1 (5 bases). V shed 3 bases and J shed 2 bases, with 20 bases lying between them. CDR3 length equals 18 residues. CDR1 is LNHDA, CDR2 SQIVND, per germline (reference sequence). CDR3 in amino acids: CASSIRPPGEGTGNTIYF. In DNA, the CDR3 is TGTGCCAGTAGTATTCGACCGCCGGGGGAAGGGACTGGAAACACCATATATTTT.

The chain has TRBV29-1 and TRBJ1-4, with a weak D call TRBD1 (5 bases). The CDR3 runs 12 residues. V shed 6 bases and J shed 4 bases, with 9 bases lying between them. Germline-derived CDR1 and CDR2 are SQVTM and ANQGSEA. CDR3 in DNA: TGCAGCGTCCAGGGAAATAATGAAAAACTGTTTTTT. Translation: CSVQGNNEKLFF.

This clone was found a few times. J is TRBJ2-3 and V is TRBV6-1; possible D gene TRBD2, 5 bases. The V end lost 3 bases, the J end lost 10 bases, and 14 bases lay between the germline ends. The CDR3 has 13 amino acids. CDR1 and CDR2 from the germline V gene are MNHNS and SASEGT. The CDR3 spells CASSEKGDRAQYF. The CDR3 nucleotides read TGTGCCAGCAGTGAGAAGGGAGATAGGGCGCAGTATTTT.

J is TRBJ1-1 and V is TRBV11-2; D gene uncertain. The CDR3 runs to 15 residues. CDR1 is SGHAT, CDR2 FQNNGV, per germline. Trimming removed 0 bases from V and 0 bases from J, with 8 bases in between. This CDR3 is CASSLEGAVNTEAFF. CDR3 nucleotide sequence: TGTGCCAGCAGCTTAGAGGGTGCTGTGAACACTGAAGCTTTCTTT.